These T cell receptor beta chains were read from a single sample in a study of CD4+ T cells in melanoma. This table comes from immunoSEQ multiplex PCR, and its TCRdb copy is limited to in-frame clones, with some not included. The repertoire holds approximately 15,000 clones, with over 80% as singletons. The specimen sequenced was cells from a culture (not recorded whether cultured in vitro). These receptors originate from a human donor with melanoma. Both conserved end residues are part of each CDR3. The D gene is left open where the match is weak. Clone sizes are given selectively: once, few, many, or a class where the clone is expanded.

DNA: TGTGCCAGTAGGATCCTTTATCAGGGGGGGGGTCAGCCCCAGCATTTT
CDR3: CASRILYQGGGQPQHF
size: NA
D: TRBD1
J: TRBJ1-5
V: TRBV19

DNA: TGTGCCAGTAGTAGACAGCCCGAAAATCAGCCCCAGCATTTT
CDR3: CASSRQPENQPQHF
size: NA
D: NA
J: TRBJ1-5
V: TRBV19

DNA: TGTGCCAGCAGTTCAAAGACGGGGGGGATCCAAGAGACCCAGTACTTC
CDR3: CASSSKTGGIQETQYF
size: NA
D: TRBD2
J: TRBJ2-5
V: TRBV27

DNA: TGTGCCAGCAGTCCCTTAGGGTCTAGCAATCAGCCCCAGCATTTT
CDR3: CASSPLGSSNQPQHF
size: NA
D: NA
J: TRBJ1-5
V: TRBV6-5

DNA: TGTGCCAGCTCACAAGCGACAGGTAGAGAGACCCAGTACTTC
CDR3: CASSQATGRETQYF
size: NA
D: NA
J: TRBJ2-5
V: TRBV18

DNA: TGTGCCAGCAGCGCAACCGGGACTAGTCCCATGGGCACAGATACGCAGTATTTT
CDR3: CASSATGTSPMGTDTQYF
size: few
D: TRBD2
J: TRBJ2-3
V: TRBV7-9

DNA: TGTGCCAGCTCACCGGTTGCGCTTCGCACAGATACGCAGTATTTT
CDR3: CASSPVALRTDTQYF
size: NA
D: NA
J: TRBJ2-3
V: TRBV18

DNA: TGTGCCAGCAAGAGAGTTGAGGGTTTCGACACCGGGGAGCTGTTTTTT
CDR3: CASKRVEGFDTGELFF
size: NA
D: NA
J: TRBJ2-2
V: TRBV11-3

DNA: TGCGCCAGCAGCCCCCCCGCGTCCACAGATACGCAGTATTTT
CDR3: CASSPPASTDTQYF
size: NA
D: NA
J: TRBJ2-3
V: TRBV5-1

DNA: TGTGCCAGCTCACCGACGGTAGTAAAGAACACTGAAGCTTTCTTT
CDR3: CASSPTVVKNTEAFF
size: once
D: NA
J: TRBJ1-1
V: TRBV18

DNA: TGTGCCAGCAGCTTATTGGCGGGGACGGATACGCAGTATTTT
CDR3: CASSLLAGTDTQYF
size: NA
D: NA
J: TRBJ2-3
V: TRBV7-3

DNA: TGTGCCAGCAGTTTAATCAATTCACCCCTCCACTTT
CDR3: CASSLINSPLHF
size: NA
D: NA
J: TRBJ1-6
V: TRBV27

DNA: TGTGCCAGCAGTCGGACAGGGAGCAATCAGCCCCAGCATTTT
CDR3: CASSRTGSNQPQHF
size: few
D: TRBD1
J: TRBJ1-5
V: TRBV2

DNA: TGTGCCACCAGCAGGTTACAGGGAGGAGAAGCTTTCTTT
CDR3: CATSRLQGGEAFF
size: NA
D: NA
J: TRBJ1-1
V: TRBV15

DNA: TGTGCCAGCAGCCCCCGGGACAGTGAGGAGACCCAGTACTTC
CDR3: CASSPRDSEETQYF
size: NA
D: TRBD1
J: TRBJ2-5
V: TRBV13